The 15 T cell receptor beta chains in this list originate from one sample, sequenced in a study of blood T cells in healthy people across ages. Alongside a J-beta primer mix, a sample-barcoded 5' primer served in a second PCR lasting about 7 to 11 cycles. Each CDR3 protein is one row after TCRdb ran MiXCR on the 5' RACE reads. The sample comprises about 640,000 distinct CDR3 sequences, under 70% of which are singletons, and 30% to 40% rests with the top ten. Sequencing used blood. Every receptor here comes from a man in his fifties or sixties in good health.

This chain joins TRBV9 and TRBJ2-3; perhaps TRBD1 as D (6 bases). Germline CDR1 reads SGDLS; CDR2 reads YYNGEE. This CDR3 region has 15 residues. V dropped 2 bases and J dropped 4 bases, with 14 bases sitting between them. CDR3 DNA: TGTGCCAGCAGCGTTTCACAGGGCGTCCCAGATACGCAGTATTTT. Amino acid sequence: CASSVSQGVPDTQYF.

The V gene is TRBV5-6, the J gene TRBJ2-3, with D perhaps TRBD1 (5 bases). The CDR3 extends over 16 amino acids. The germline CDR1 and CDR2 sequences are SGHDT and YYEEEE. Trimming stripped 4 bases from V and 3 bases from J, with 18 bases between. DNA of the CDR3: TGTGCCAGCAGCGAAACGGGCAGGGTGAGGACAGATACGCAGTATTTT. Protein product: CASSETGRVRTDTQYF.

This clonotype appeared once. This rearrangement joins TRBV20-1 to TRBJ2-7; 9 nucleotides align to TRBD1. This CDR3 has 17 residues. The V segment lost 6 bases and the J segment 1 base; nucleotides outside the gene matches: 16. CDR1 is DFQATT, CDR2 SNEGSKA, per germline (reference sequence). The CDR3 coding sequence is TGCAGTGCCCAGCCCCCATCCGGGACAGGGAGGTCCTACGAGCAGTACTTC. Protein sequence: CSAQPPSGTGRSYEQYF.

This rearrangement joins TRBV20-1 to TRBJ2-7; no clear D gene. This CDR3 has 13 amino acids. Germline CDR1 is DFQATT and CDR2 is SNEGSKA (reference sequence). Trimming pared 3 bases from V and 5 bases from J, leaving 14 bases between. Written as DNA, the CDR3 is TGCAGTGCTAGTTCCTTACTTCTTAACGAGCAGTACTTC. As protein: CSASSLLLNEQYF.

V usage is TRBV10-3 and J usage is TRBJ2-1, with 10 nucleotides matching TRBD2. The J segment lost 4 bases and the V segment lost 8 bases, leaving 8 bases of the junction unmatched. Germline V CDR1 and CDR2: ENHRY, SYGVKD. The CDR3 is 15 amino acids. The CDR3 loop is CAIGGASGGYNEQFF. CDR3 coding DNA: TGTGCCATCGGAGGGGCTAGCGGGGGATACAATGAGCAGTTCTTC.

The V gene is TRBV20-1, the J gene TRBJ2-1, with 9 bases lining up with TRBD2. The CDR3 has 14 amino acids. Trimming at V came to 5 bases and at J to 5 bases, leaving 7 bases not matched to a gene. CDR1 and CDR2 (germline): DFQATT, SNEGSKA (reference sequence). DNA of the CDR3: TGCAGTGCTGACGCTAGCGGGGCCAACAATGAGCAGTTCTTC. Translated, it gives CSADASGANNEQFF.

This clonotype was recorded a few times. The J gene is TRBJ2-3, the V gene TRBV20-1, with D unclear. The germline V gene has CDR1 DFQATT and CDR2 SNEGSKA (reference sequence). The length of the CDR3 is 13 residues. Deletions cut 0 bases from V and 3 bases from J, with 7 bases between. CDR3 region: CSARDSSTDTQYF. Here the CDR3 DNA reads TGCAGTGCTAGAGATAGTAGTACAGATACGCAGTATTTT.

This clonotype was seen a few times. The chain employs TRBV25-1 and TRBJ2-7, with 7 bases identical to TRBD1. Germline CDR1 MGHDK, CDR2 SYGVNS. The V and J ends lost 6 bases and 6 bases, in that order; junction bases with no gene match: 8. The CDR3 runs 13 residues. CDR3 region: CASRPGQLTEQYF. The DNA of the CDR3 is TGTGCCAGCAGACCGGGACAGTTAACCGAGCAGTACTTC.

The chain employs TRBV4-1 and TRBJ2-1, with 15 bases matching TRBD2. Germline CDR1 is MGHRA and CDR2 is YSYEKL. Trimming at V came to 0 bases and at J to 4 bases, leaving 4 bases not matched to a gene. The CDR3 consists of 18 residues. The DNA for the CDR3 is TGCGCCAGCAGCCAAGATCGGACTAGCGGGGGGGCTTACAATGAGCAGTTCTTC. Its translation: CASSQDRTSGGAYNEQFF.

The chain joins TRBV12-3 or TRBV12-4 to TRBJ1-3; no firm D call. CDR3 length equals 15 residues. V lost 6 bases and J lost 0, with 12 bases in between. The CDR3 protein is CASSLQRSSGNTIYF. The CDR3 region has the DNA TGTGCCAGCAGCTTACAGCGATCCTCTGGAAACACCATATATTTT.

The genes are TRBV4-1 and TRBJ2-4; TRBD1 aligns across 11 bases. The J call is doubtful: the DNA matches TRBJ2-7 better. The CDR3 spans 16 residues. Germline CDR1 reads MGHRA; CDR2 reads YSYEKL. CDR3 loop: CASSQRDRGSLYEQYF. In DNA form, the CDR3 reads TGCGCCAGCAGCCAACGGGACAGGGGGTCTCTCTACGAGCAGTACTTC.

This clonotype was counted a few times. V is TRBV7-8 and J is TRBJ1-4; D gene ambiguous. Trimming cost V 6 bases and J 3 bases, with 14 bases left between them. Germline loops: CDR1 SGHVS, CDR2 FQNEAQ. The CDR3 is 15 amino acids. The CDR3 loop is CASRPTGLANEKLFF. In DNA form, the CDR3 reads TGTGCCAGCAGGCCGACGGGGTTGGCTAATGAAAAACTGTTTTTT.

The chain couples TRBV9 to TRBJ2-1; D is unclear. CDR1 is SGDLS, CDR2 YYNGEE, per germline. The CDR3 totals 9 residues. CDR3 nucleotides: TGTGTATCTGGCTACGAGCAGTTCTTC. Translated, it gives CVSGYEQFF. The full variable domain, with the rest looked up from reference TRBV9 and TRBJ2-1, is DSGVTQTPKHLITATGQRVTLRCSPRSGDLSVYWYQQSLDQGLQFLIQYYNGEERAKGNILERFSAQQFPDLHSELNLSSLELGDSALYFCVSGYEQFFGPGTRLTVL.

Only a few counts were recorded for this clonotype. The J gene is TRBJ2-5, the V gene TRBV10-2, with TRBD2 matching 10 bases. The CDR3 is 15 residues long. CDR1 and CDR2 from the germline V gene are WSHSY and SAAADI. Trimming cost V 4 bases and J 5 bases; bases outside gene matches: 7. CDR3 residues: CASSGTSGAGETQYF. CDR3 in DNA: TGCGCCAGCAGTGGGACTAGCGGTGCGGGGGAGACCCAGTACTTC.

CDR3 sequence (DNA): TGCAGTGCTCCCCTTAACAGGGGGTTCATTCAGTACTTC. Protein: CSAPLNRGFIQYF. The chain uses TRBV20-1 and TRBJ2-4, with 8 bases that match TRBD1. V lost 5 bases, J lost 9 bases, and 9 bases stayed unmatched. Germline CDR1 DFQATT, CDR2 SNEGSKA (reference sequence). CDR3 length: 13 residues.